One sample yielded the 15 T cell receptor beta chains listed below, sequenced in a study of shared clonotypes between healthy human individuals. Assay used: immunoSEQ multiplex PCR; TCRdb lists only in-frame clones, some missing. The sample carries 1,100,000 or so clones, 70% to 80% recorded once. Sequenced: memory CD4+ T cells from PBMCs. Subset described: CD45RA-negative fraction. The source of these receptors is a man between 18 and 29 years old in good health. Some clones in this sample may be carry-over from other donors' samples.

This sequence joins TRBV5-1 and TRBJ2-3, with 7 bases matching TRBD2. CDR1 is SGHRS, CDR2 YFSETQ, per germline. Losses at the gene ends were 1 base for V and 3 bases for J; bases not matched to a gene: 5. This CDR3 has 15 amino acids. The CDR3 DNA is TGCGCCAGCAGCTTGATCGGGGGAGGGACAGATACGCAGTATTTT. Its translation is CASSLIGGGTDTQYF. Looking up the rest from reference TRBV5-1 and TRBJ2-3 gives the full variable domain: KAGVTQTPRYLIKTRGQQVTLSCSPISGHRSVSWYQQTPGQGLQFLFEYFSETQRNKGNFPGRFSGRQFSNSRSEMNVSTLELGDSALYLCASSLIGGGTDTQYFGPGTRLTVL.

The chain is built from TRBV5-4 and TRBJ2-3; D is possibly TRBD2 (6 bases). Germline V CDR1 and CDR2: SGHNT, YYREEE (reference sequence). The V and J ends lost 0 bases and 5 bases respectively, with 13 bases between them. This CDR3 region has 15 residues. In DNA form, the CDR3 reads TGTGCCAGCAGCTTGGGAGGGGCGGAGGGAGATACGCAGTATTTT. It specifies CASSLGGAEGDTQYF.

The chain combines TRBV28 with TRBJ1-3; D unresolved. Germline lookup yields CDR1 MDHEN and CDR2 SYDVKM. Trimming stripped 6 bases from V and 4 bases from J, with 16 bases between. The CDR3 is made up of 15 amino acids. The CDR3 protein is CASSLAGERGNTIYF. The CDR3 DNA is TGTGCCAGCAGCCTGGCCGGGGAGAGAGGAAACACCATATATTTT.

The chain combines TRBV2 with TRBJ2-2; the match to TRBD2 covers 9 bases. This CDR3 spans 16 amino acids. Germline CDR1 reads SNHLY; CDR2 reads FYNNEI. J was trimmed by 6 bases and V by 6 bases; bases with no gene match: 11. The CDR3 nucleotides are TGTGCCAGCAGCTTGGTAGCGGGAGTGTTAGCCGGGGAGCTGTTTTTT. It yields the protein CASSLVAGVLAGELFF.

The chain is built from TRBV14 and TRBJ1-3; the D gene is possibly TRBD1 (6 bases). V shed 1 base and J shed 7 bases, with 8 bases lying between them. CDR1 and CDR2 from the germline V gene are SGHDN and FVKESK. The CDR3 spans 13 residues. Here the CDR3 reads CASSQVRGNTIYF. The CDR3 DNA reads TGTGCCAGCAGCCAAGTCAGGGGCAACACCATATATTTT.

This clone was detected once. The V and J genes are TRBV14 and TRBJ1-1; no definite D call. V dropped 2 bases and J dropped 4 bases, with 17 bases sitting between them. The CDR3 contains 16 residues. Germline V gene data show CDR1 as SGHDN and CDR2 as FVKESK. The CDR3 reads CASSQIAARKSTEAFF. CDR3 nucleotides: TGTGCCAGCAGCCAAATAGCAGCGCGCAAGAGCACTGAAGCTTTCTTT.

The gene calls are TRBV19 and TRBJ1-1, with 7 bases aligning to TRBD1. J lost 4 bases, V lost 6 bases, and 5 bases had no gene match. Germline V gene data show CDR1 as LNHDA and CDR2 as SQIVND (reference sequence). The CDR3 is 13 residues long. CDR3 coding DNA: TGTGCCAGTAGCAGGGGGATGGGCACTGAAGCTTTCTTT. Protein sequence: CASSRGMGTEAFF.

The V and J genes are TRBV2 and TRBJ2-5; 10 nucleotides align to TRBD2. Trimming cost V 2 bases and J 5 bases; bases outside gene matches: 8. The germline V gene has CDR1 SNHLY and CDR2 FYNNEI. This CDR3 is built from 16 residues. The CDR3 DNA sequence: TGTGCCAGCAGTGAATTTCTAGCGGGAGTGGGGGAGACCCAGTACTTC. This translates into CASSEFLAGVGETQYF.

V usage is TRBV28 and J usage is TRBJ2-7; D remains ambiguous. V was cut by 6 bases and J by 5 bases, with 17 bases left in between. There are 14 residues in the CDR3. Germline assignment: CDR1 MDHEN and CDR2 SYDVKM. The CDR3 bases are TGTGCCAGCAGGGCCCCGGAGCACGCCAACGAGCAGTACTTC. As protein: CASRAPEHANEQYF.

Points on this clone: Distinct nucleotide sequences in the sample also encode this CDR3. The chain uses TRBV7-3 and TRBJ2-5, with no clear D. This CDR3 has 13 residues. CDR1 is SGHTA and CDR2 is FQGTGA in the germline V gene. V was trimmed by 4 bases and J by 3 bases, leaving 9 bases between them. CDR3 nucleotides: TGTGCCAGCAGCTCCACTCGGGAAGAGACCCAGTACTTC. This sequence encodes CASSSTREETQYF.

The chain combines TRBV9 with TRBJ2-1; 11 bases fit TRBD2. The CDR3 consists of 13 residues. From germline, CDR1 is SGDLS and CDR2 YYNGEE. V shed 4 bases, J shed 7 bases, and the junction held 1 base outside the gene matches. The CDR3 DNA sequence: TGTGCCAGCAGCCGACTAGCGGGGAATGAGCAGTTCTTC. This codes for CASSRLAGNEQFF. The variable domain in full, with the rest retrieved from reference TRBV9 and TRBJ2-1, is DSGVTQTPKHLITATGQRVTLRCSPRSGDLSVYWYQQSLDQGLQFLIQYYNGEERAKGNILERFSAQQFPDLHSELNLSSLELGDSALYFCASSRLAGNEQFFGPGTRLTVL.

The chain uses TRBV6-5 and TRBJ1-1; a possible D gene is TRBD1 (6 bases). Trimming took off 6 bases at V and 5 bases at J, with 16 bases between the two ends. CDR3 length: 14 residues. CDR1 is MNHEY, CDR2 SVGAGI, per germline. The CDR3, as DNA: TGTGCCAGCAGGAGGGGGGCGAGGGAGACTGAAGCTTTCTTT. Amino acids: CASRRGARETEAFF.

This chain uses TRBV5-8 with TRBJ2-1, with D uncertain. Germline V CDR1 and CDR2: SGHTS, YDEGEE. CDR3 length: 14 residues. V lost 4 bases and J lost 3, with 11 bases in between. CDR3 bases: TGTGCCAGCAGCCCGAGGTCGGACTACAATGAGCAGTTCTTC. Translated, it gives CASSPRSDYNEQFF.

The chain uses TRBV15 and TRBJ1-1, with D perhaps TRBD1 (5 bases). The germline V gene encodes CDR1 LNHNV and CDR2 YYDKDF (reference sequence). Trimming left V 1 base short and J 3 bases short, with 6 bases between. This CDR3 has 13 residues. The chain's CDR3 is CATSRGQYTEAFF. The CDR3 nucleotides read TGTGCCACCAGCAGAGGACAGTACACTGAAGCTTTCTTT.

V is TRBV7-2 and J is TRBJ2-5; 7 positions match TRBD1. Germline V gives CDR1 SGHTA, CDR2 FQGNSA. The CDR3 is 13 amino acids. V lost 5 bases, J lost 9 bases, and 9 bases stayed unmatched. The CDR3, as DNA: TGTGCCAGCAGCGAACTGGACAGGTTGGCCCAGTACTTC. Its protein product is CASSELDRLAQYF.